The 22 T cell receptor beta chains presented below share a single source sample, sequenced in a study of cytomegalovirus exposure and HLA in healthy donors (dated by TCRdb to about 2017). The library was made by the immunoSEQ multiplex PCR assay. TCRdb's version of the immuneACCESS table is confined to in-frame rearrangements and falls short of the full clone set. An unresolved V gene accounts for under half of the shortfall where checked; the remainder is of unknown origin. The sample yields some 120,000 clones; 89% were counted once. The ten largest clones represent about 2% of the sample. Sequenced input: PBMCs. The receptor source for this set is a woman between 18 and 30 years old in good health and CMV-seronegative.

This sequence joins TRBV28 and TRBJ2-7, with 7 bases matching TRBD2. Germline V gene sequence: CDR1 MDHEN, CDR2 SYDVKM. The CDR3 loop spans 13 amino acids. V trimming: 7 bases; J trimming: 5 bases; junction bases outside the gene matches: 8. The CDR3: CASTTSGRDEQYF. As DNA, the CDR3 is TGTGCCAGCACCACGTCGGGGAGGGACGAGCAGTACTTC.

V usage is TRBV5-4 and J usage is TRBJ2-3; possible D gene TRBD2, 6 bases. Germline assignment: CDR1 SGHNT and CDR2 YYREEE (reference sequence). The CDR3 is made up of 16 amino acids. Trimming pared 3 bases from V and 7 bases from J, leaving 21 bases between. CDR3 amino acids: CASSSPGGAVVHTQYF. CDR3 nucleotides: TGTGCCAGCAGCTCCCCCGGGGGAGCGGTGGTACATACGCAGTATTTT.

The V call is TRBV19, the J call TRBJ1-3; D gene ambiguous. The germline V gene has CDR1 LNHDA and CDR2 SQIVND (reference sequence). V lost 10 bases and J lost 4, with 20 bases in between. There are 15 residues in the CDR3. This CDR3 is CATSRGLLGGNTIYF. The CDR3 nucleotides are TGTGCCACCAGCCGGGGATTATTAGGGGGAAACACCATATATTTT.

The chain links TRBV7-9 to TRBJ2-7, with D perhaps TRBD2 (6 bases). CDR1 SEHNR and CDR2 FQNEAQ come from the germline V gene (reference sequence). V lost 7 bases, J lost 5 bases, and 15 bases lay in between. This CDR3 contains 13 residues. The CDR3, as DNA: TGTGCCAGCAACTATGGAGGGTACGACGAGCAGTACTTC. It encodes CASNYGGYDEQYF.

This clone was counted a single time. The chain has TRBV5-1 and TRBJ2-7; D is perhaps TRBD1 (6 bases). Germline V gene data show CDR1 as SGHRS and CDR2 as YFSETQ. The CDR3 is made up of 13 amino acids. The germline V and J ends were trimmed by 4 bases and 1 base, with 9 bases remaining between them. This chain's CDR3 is CASSGGQSYEQYF. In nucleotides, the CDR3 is TGCGCCAGCAGCGGAGGACAGTCCTACGAGCAGTACTTC.

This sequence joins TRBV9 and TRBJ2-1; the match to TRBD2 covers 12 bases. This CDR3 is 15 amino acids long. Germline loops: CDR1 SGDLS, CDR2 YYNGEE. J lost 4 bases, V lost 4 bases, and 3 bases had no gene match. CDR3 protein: CASSRGLAGYNEQFF. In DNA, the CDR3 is TGTGCCAGCAGCAGGGGACTAGCGGGTTACAATGAGCAGTTCTTC.

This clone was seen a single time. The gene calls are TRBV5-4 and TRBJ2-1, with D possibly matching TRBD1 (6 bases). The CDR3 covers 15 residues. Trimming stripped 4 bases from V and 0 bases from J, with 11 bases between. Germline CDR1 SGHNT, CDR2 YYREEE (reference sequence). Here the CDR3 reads CASSPQGTSYNEQFF. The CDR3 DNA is TGTGCCAGCAGCCCTCAGGGGACCTCCTACAATGAGCAGTTCTTC.

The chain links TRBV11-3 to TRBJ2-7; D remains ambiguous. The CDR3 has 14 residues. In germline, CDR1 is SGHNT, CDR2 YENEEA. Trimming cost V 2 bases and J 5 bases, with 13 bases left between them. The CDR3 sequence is CASSLIAGSDEQYF. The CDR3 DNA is TGTGCCAGCAGCTTAATTGCAGGAAGTGACGAGCAGTACTTC.

The CDR3 bases are TGTGCCAGTAGTATATCCCACAGGGCTGTCCGCCGTGGCTACACCTTC. Its translation: CASSISHRAVRRGYTF. The chain carries TRBV19 and TRBJ1-2, with D possibly matching TRBD1 (6 bases). CDR1 and CDR2 from the germline V gene are LNHDA and SQIVND (reference sequence). Trimming cost V 2 bases and J 7 bases, with 20 bases left between them. This CDR3 is built from 16 residues.

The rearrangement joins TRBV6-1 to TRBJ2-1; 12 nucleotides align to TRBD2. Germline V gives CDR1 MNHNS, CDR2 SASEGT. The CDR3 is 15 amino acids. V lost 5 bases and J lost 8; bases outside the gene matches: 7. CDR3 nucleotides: TGTGCCAGCAGTAGACTAGCGGGAGAGGTAGATGAGCAGTTCTTC. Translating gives CASSRLAGEVDEQFF.

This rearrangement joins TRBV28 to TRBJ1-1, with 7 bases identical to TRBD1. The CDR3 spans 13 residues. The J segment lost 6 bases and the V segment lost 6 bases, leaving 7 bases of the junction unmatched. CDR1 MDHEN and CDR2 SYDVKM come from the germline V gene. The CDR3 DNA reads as TGTGCCAGCAGGGACAGGTACTTCCCTGAAGCTTTCTTT. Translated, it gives CASRDRYFPEAFF. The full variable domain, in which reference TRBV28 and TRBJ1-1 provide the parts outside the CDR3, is DVKVTQSSRYLVKRTGEKVFLECVQDMDHENMFWYRQDPGLGLRLIYFSYDVKMKEKGDIPEGYSVSREKKERFSLILESASTNQTSMYLCASRDRYFPEAFFGQGTRLTVV.

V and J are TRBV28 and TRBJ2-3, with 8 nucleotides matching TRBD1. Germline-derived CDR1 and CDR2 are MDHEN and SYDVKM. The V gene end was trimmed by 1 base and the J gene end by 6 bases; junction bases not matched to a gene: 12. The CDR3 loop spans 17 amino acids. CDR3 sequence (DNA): TGTGCCAGCAGTTTATTCAGCGGCAGGGGGCTTTCGGATACGCAGTATTTT. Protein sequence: CASSLFSGRGLSDTQYF.

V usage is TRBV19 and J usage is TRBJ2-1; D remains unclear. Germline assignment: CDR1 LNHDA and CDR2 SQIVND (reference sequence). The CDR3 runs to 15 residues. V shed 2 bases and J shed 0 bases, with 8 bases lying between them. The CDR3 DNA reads TGTGCCAGTAGTATAAGTGTTAGCTCCTACAATGAGCAGTTCTTC. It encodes CASSISVSSYNEQFF.

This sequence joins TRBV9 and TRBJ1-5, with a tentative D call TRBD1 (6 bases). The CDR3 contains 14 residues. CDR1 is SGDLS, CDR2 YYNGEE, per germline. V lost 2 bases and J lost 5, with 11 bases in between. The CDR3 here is CASSVAGGDQPQHF. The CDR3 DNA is TGTGCCAGCAGCGTGGCTGGGGGCGATCAGCCCCAGCATTTT.

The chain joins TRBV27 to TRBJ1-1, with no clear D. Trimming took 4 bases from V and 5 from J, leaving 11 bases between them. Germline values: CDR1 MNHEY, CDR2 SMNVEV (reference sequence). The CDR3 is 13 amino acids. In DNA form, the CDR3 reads TGTGCCAGCAGTTCCTACCCGGGGACTGAAGCTTTCTTT. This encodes CASSSYPGTEAFF.

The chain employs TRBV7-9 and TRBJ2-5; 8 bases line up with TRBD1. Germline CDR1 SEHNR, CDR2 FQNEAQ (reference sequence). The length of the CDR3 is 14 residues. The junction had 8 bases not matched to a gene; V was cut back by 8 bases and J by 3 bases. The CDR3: CASCDRGKEETQYF. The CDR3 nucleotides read TGTGCCAGCTGCGACAGGGGAAAAGAAGAGACCCAGTACTTC. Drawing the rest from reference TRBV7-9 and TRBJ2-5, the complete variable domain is DTGVSQNPRHKITKRGQNVTFRCDPISEHNRLYWYRQTLGQGPEFLTYFQNEAQLEKSRLLSDRFSAERPKGSFSTLEIQRTEQGDSAMYLCASCDRGKEETQYFGPGTRLLVL.

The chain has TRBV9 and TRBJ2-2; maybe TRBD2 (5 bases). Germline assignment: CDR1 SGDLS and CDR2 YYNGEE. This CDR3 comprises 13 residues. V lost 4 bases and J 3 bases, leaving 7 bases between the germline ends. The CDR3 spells CASSRRHTGELFF. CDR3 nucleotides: TGTGCCAGCAGCCGGAGGCACACCGGGGAGCTGTTTTTT.

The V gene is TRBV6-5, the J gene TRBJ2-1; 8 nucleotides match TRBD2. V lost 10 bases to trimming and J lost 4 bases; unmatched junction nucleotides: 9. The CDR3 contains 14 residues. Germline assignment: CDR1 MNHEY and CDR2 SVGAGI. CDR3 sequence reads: CATRSGRDYNEQFF. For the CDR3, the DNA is TGTGCCACCCGGAGCGGGAGAGATTACAATGAGCAGTTCTTC.

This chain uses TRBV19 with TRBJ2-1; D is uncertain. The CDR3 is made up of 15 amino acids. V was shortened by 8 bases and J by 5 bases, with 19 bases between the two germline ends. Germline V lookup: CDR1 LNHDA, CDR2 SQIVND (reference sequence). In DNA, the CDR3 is TGTGCCAGTCTCAATAGGTGGAGTCGGAACAATGAGCAGTTCTTC. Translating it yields CASLNRWSRNNEQFF.

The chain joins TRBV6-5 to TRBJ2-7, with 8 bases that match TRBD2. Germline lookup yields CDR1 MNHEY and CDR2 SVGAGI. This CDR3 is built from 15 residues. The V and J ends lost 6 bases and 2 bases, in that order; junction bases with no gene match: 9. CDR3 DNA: TGTGCCAGCAGCCCTGTTCCCGGGAGGGCCTACGAGCAGTACTTC. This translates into CASSPVPGRAYEQYF.

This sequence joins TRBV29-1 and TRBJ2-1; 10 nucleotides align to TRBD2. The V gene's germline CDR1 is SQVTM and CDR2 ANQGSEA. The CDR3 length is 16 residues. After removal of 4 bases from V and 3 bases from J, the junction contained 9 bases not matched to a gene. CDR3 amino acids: CSVGNRTSGIYNEQFF. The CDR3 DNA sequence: TGCAGCGTTGGGAATAGGACTAGCGGCATCTACAATGAGCAGTTCTTC.

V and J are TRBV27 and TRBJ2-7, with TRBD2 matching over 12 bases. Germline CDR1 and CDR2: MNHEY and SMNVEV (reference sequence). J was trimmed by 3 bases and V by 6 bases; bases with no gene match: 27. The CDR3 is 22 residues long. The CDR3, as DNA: TGTGCCAGCAGCCGCGGGACTTGGGAAGGACTAGCGGGAAATGTGGCCCACTACGAGCAGTACTTC. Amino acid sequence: CASSRGTWEGLAGNVAHYEQYF.